A single sample gave rise to the 12 T cell receptor beta chains below, sequenced in a study of read filtering for tumor transcriptome and immune sequencing. From 300 to 400 ng of RNA, a library with molecular barcoded alpha/delta and beta/gamma adaptors was made. MiXCR, run by TCRdb on the reads, gives a single entry per CDR3 protein. The sample has 75,000 to 95,000 distinct CDR3 sequences, around 12% seen once. Material: a population of CD138-negative cells sorted from bone marrow. The receptor source for this set is a donor at least 40 years old with multiple myeloma.

The gene calls are TRBV19 and TRBJ2-7; D unresolved. Between the trimmed V and J ends, which lost 4 bases and 0 bases, there was a span of 10 bases. This CDR3 has 14 amino acids. Germline V gene lookup returns CDR1 LNHDA and CDR2 SQIVND (reference sequence). The DNA for the CDR3 is TGTGCCAGTAGTAAGCCTGGCAGCTCCTACGAGCAGTACTTC. It translates to CASSKPGSSYEQYF. Filled out from reference TRBV19 and TRBJ2-7, the complete variable domain reads DGGITQSPKYLFRKEGQNVTLSCEQNLNHDAMYWYRQDPGQGLRLIYYSQIVNDFQKGDIAEGYSVSREKKESFPLTVTSAQKNPTAFYLCASSKPGSSYEQYFGPGTRLTVT.

CDR3 sequence reads: CATSRGPNSPLHF. In nucleotides, the CDR3 is TGTGCCACTAGTCGGGGCCCTAATTCACCCCTCCACTTT. The rearrangement links TRBV7-8 to TRBJ1-6, with a possible D match to TRBD1 (5 bases). The CDR3 is made up of 13 amino acids. Trimming removed 10 bases from V and 6 bases from J, with 13 bases in between. The germline V gene encodes CDR1 SGHVS and CDR2 FQNEAQ.

Note on this clonotype: A much larger clone differs from this one at a single base, so this may be a read error. The chain links TRBV7-9 to TRBJ2-3; tentatively, D is TRBD2 (6 bases). Germline V gives CDR1 SEHNR, CDR2 FQNEAQ (reference sequence). The CDR3 loop spans 13 amino acids. Trimming removed 5 bases from V and 11 bases from J, with 17 bases in between. The CDR3 nucleotides are TGTGCCAGCAGCCCCCGAGGGGCGGGACTGCAGTATTTT. Translated, it gives CASSPRGAGLQYF.

With respect to this clonotype: A read error is likely, as this CDR3 ends without the conserved phenylalanine or tryptophan. The DNA is omitted, as the CDR3 cannot be located on it reliably, and the CDR3 follows TCRdb's listing. V and J are TRBV24-1 and TRBJ2-1; TRBD2 is the table's D call, not checked against the DNA. Counting both end residues, the CDR3 totals 19 amino acids. Germline V lookup: CDR1 KGHDR, CDR2 SFDVKD. The CDR3 is CATSDPGLAGGPVNNEHFV.

This clonotype was recorded at least ten times. The V gene is TRBV6-6, the J gene TRBJ2-5; 7 bases line up with TRBD1. The CDR3 has 16 residues. CDR1 MNHNY and CDR2 SVGAGI come from the germline V gene (reference sequence). The trim removed 2 bases at V and 2 bases at J, leaving 8 bases unmatched. CDR3 loop: CASSYGRQGLQETQYF. Written as DNA, the CDR3 is TGTGCCAGCAGTTACGGTCGACAGGGTTTACAAGAGACCCAGTACTTC.

Note on this clonotype: This may stem from a read error, because a much larger clone lies one nucleotide away. The V call is TRBV11-2, the J call TRBJ2-4; D is unclear. The CDR3 consists of 15 residues. The V gene's germline CDR1 is SGHAT and CDR2 FQNNGV. The V end was cut by 5 bases, the J end by 3 bases, with 14 bases between. CDR3 region: CASSKTSTRKNIQYF. The CDR3 bases are TGTGCCAGCAGCAAAACCTCGACACGCAAAAACATTCAGTACTTC.

On this clonotype: Given a much more abundant clone one base away, this may be a read error. This sequence joins TRBV29-1 and TRBJ2-3; no clear D. Per germline, CDR1 SQVTM and CDR2 ANQGSEA. The CDR3 is 12 residues long. V lost 5 bases to trimming and J lost 1 base, with 7 bases between them. CDR3 region: CSVLPGTDTQYF. The DNA of the CDR3 is TGCAGCGTTCTGCCCGGCACAGATACGCAGTATTTT.

In this sample, this clonotype turned up a few times. The chain links TRBV29-1 to TRBJ2-1, with 14 bases that match TRBD2. V lost 2 bases to trimming and J lost 15 bases; unmatched junction nucleotides: 6. CDR3 length: 13 amino acids. The germline CDR1 and CDR2 sequences are SQVTM and ANQGSEA. The CDR3 region has the DNA TGCAGCGTTGAAACCGGACTAGCGGGAGGCCCGTTCTTC. Its protein product is CSVETGLAGGPFF.

This clonotype was seen at least ten times. The V call is TRBV7-8, the J call TRBJ2-3; weak D call: TRBD1 (6 bases). The CDR3 is 12 amino acids. Germline CDR1 is SGHVS and CDR2 is FQNEAQ. V lost 5 bases, J lost 5 bases, and 8 bases lay in between. CDR3 amino acids: CASSRQEDTQYF. The CDR3 nucleotides are TGTGCCAGCAGCCGACAGGAAGATACGCAGTATTTT.

This clonotype was picked up many times. The junction and the germline gene differ at one end; a read error may be behind it. The chain joins TRBV29-1 to TRBJ1-1; no reliable D call. This CDR3 is built from 12 residues. Germline assignment: CDR1 SQVTM and CDR2 ANQGSEA. CDR3 sequence: CSGKWAHTEALF. The CDR3, as DNA: TGCAGCGGAAAATGGGCACACACTGAAGCTCTCTTT.

This clonotype was seen ten or more times. One end of the junction does not line up with germline, which may come from a read error. The V and J genes are TRBV9 and TRBJ2-4, with D perhaps being TRBD1 or TRBD2 (5 bases each). Germline V gene lookup returns CDR1 SGDLS and CDR2 YYNGEE. This CDR3 contains 14 residues. The CDR3 is CASSVEVRDPMLIF. The CDR3 DNA follows: TGTGCCAGCAGCGTCGAAGTCCGGGACCCAATGCTAATCTTC.

This clonotype was counted ten times or more. The V and J genes are TRBV7-3 and TRBJ2-1; 9 bases line up with TRBD2. The CDR3 has 15 residues. V trimming: 3 bases; J trimming: 4 bases; junction bases outside the gene matches: 4. Germline V gene lookup returns CDR1 SGHTA and CDR2 FQGTGA. The CDR3 DNA sequence: TGTGCCAGCAGCTTTGGACTAGCGCCGTACAATGAGCAGTTCTTC. Protein product: CASSFGLAPYNEQFF. Full variable domain (remainder filled in from reference TRBV7-3 and TRBJ2-1): GAGVSQTPSNKVTEKGKYVELRCDPISGHTALYWYRQSLGQGPEFLIYFQGTGAADDSGLPNDRFFAVRPEGSVSTLKIQRTERGDSAVYLCASSFGLAPYNEQFFGPGTRLTVL.